This T cell receptor beta chain was sequenced in a study of post-analysis software for immune sequencing data (dated by TCRdb to between 2015 and 2016). Study-wide context: Disease courses on record covered relapsing-remitting, secondary progressive and progressive-relapsing multiple sclerosis, though some patients had no subtype annotation. Patient repertoires were compared against about a dozen previously published healthy control repertoires from donors aged roughly 6 to 28 years. A subset of samples was prepared in parallel using single-end sample barcoding, then pooled and co-amplified after Illumina adapter ligation.

Library construction relied on PCR. The data were produced on an Illumina HiSeq 2500. To reduce PCR and sequencing biases, unique molecular identifiers were built into the TCR beta cDNA libraries. Per 1 to 10 million input T cells, 500,000 or so cDNA molecules were obtained, such that each molecule approximated one T cell. The patient libraries were prepared and sequenced using the same protocol as the earlier healthy control dataset. Within a given batch, samples were prepared together, multiplexed and sequenced on the same HiSeq lane. On the study's bioinformatics: Raw barcoded reads were processed with MIGEC, and single-read molecular identifier groups were discarded before consensus assembly and CDR3 extraction. VDJtools was used for post-analysis of the clonotype tables, with diversity normalized by down-sampling every dataset to the smallest sample size. Repertoire overlap clustering matched CDR3 amino acid but not nucleotide sequences to correct batch-related cross-sample contamination. TCRdb trimmed the raw reads at Q25, called clones with MiXCR and kept productive beta chains. One record per CDR3 amino acid sequence lists the most common genes and DNA. TCRdb, rather than the study authors, made the V and J calls. Across this sample there are roughly 800,000 distinct CDR3 sequences, with just over 45% seen only once. The ten most abundant clones make up roughly 4.4% of the sample.

Overall results and qualifications from the work: Direct clustering with F measure showed strong co-clustering of samples prepared in the same batch, prompting a batch-effect correction. Compared with controls, multiple sclerosis patients had significantly lower normalized Chao1 diversity, a finding suggesting substantial peripheral T-cell clonal expansion. The control group was slightly older than the multiple sclerosis patient group. Significantly higher frequencies in patients than in controls were found for roughly 5 TRBV segments, including TRBV5-6, TRBV5-1 and TRBV20-1.

To demonstrate the VDJtools post-analysis software, the study profiled TCR beta repertoires from the peripheral blood of about 13 young patients with multiple sclerosis. The multiple sclerosis patients were children and adolescents ranging in age from about 6 to 16 years. With respect to this clonotype: Its antigen is still unknown. Nothing much larger sits one base from this clone, and base qualities are not available.

Reading the germline V gene gives CDR1 SGHVS and CDR2 FQNEAQ. Counted from cysteine to phenylalanine, this CDR3 has 17 amino acids. Here the CDR3 DNA is all that survives: 51 bases in frame from base 1. V ends up 10 bases short and J 3 bases short, with an unmatched junction base count of 13. The sample comprised blood. This chain joins TRBV7-8 to TRBJ2-1; 12 nucleotides in the junction match TRBD1. The origin of this receptor is a girl under 18 with multiple sclerosis. The CDR3 in this case is CATQRRDRGRHYNEQFF. DNA sequence: TGTGCCACCCAACGGCGGGACAGGGGGCGTCACTACAATGAGCAGTTCTTC.